The text below deals with one TCR beta chain. This record comes from a study of blood T cell repertoires in COVID-19. Whole-study context: The origin of the acute and convalescent COVID-19 samples was the United States, Italy and Spain.

Participants had their cohort set by participant-reported clinical history. In the authors' methods: Counts of nucleated cells, estimated from reference gene primer amplification, were obtained. Only in-frame clones appear in the TCRdb table, and some are missing; sequencing was by immunoSEQ multiplex PCR. That table is the source of V, J and clone size, and D and trimming were worked out from the DNA. Of some 130,000 clones detected, almost 85% appear once; the ten largest clones hold approximately 5%. Material for sequencing was PBMCs or T cells enriched from blood (not recorded which). The sequence came from a middle-aged man with acute COVID-19.

The CDR3 here is CASRGGQGNSPLHF. In DNA, the CDR3 is TGCGCCAGCAGAGGGGGACAGGGTAATTCACCCCTCCACTTT. This chain connects TRBV4-1 to TRBJ1-6; 9 positions agree with TRBD1. The CDR3 runs to 14 residues. V trimming: 6 bases; J trimming: 6 bases; junction bases outside the gene matches: 3. Germline V gene data show CDR1 as MGHRA and CDR2 as YSYEKL.